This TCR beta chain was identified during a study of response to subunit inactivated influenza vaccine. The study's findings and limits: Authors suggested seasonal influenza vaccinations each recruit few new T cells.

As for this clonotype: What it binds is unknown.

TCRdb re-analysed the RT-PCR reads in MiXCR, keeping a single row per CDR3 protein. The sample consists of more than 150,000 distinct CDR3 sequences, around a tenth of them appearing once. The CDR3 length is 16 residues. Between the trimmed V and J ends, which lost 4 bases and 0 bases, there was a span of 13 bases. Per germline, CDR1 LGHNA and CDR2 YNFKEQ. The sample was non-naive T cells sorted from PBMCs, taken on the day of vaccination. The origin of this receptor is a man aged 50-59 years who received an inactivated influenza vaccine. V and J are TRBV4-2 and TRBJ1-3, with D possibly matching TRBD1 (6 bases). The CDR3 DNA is TGTGCCAGCAGCCGGGGGACATCGGTCTCTGGAAACACCATATATTTT. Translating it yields CASSRGTSVSGNTIYF.